The clone carrying this TCR beta chain is a singleton in its sample. The data originate from a study of long-term antiretroviral therapy in people with HIV. Survey level was the resolution at which the v3.0 immunoSEQ assay ran. Libraries were prepared by immunoSEQ multiplex PCR; TCRdb keeps only in-frame clonotypes and omits some of them. The sample includes about 39,000 clones, around 85% of them seen just once. The germline V gene has CDR1 SGHTA and CDR2 FQGNSA. V shed 5 bases and J shed 8 bases, with 27 bases lying between them. The length of the CDR3 is 17 residues. Every participant gave one or more pre-ART and two or more post-ART PBMC samples.

V usage is TRBV7-2 and J usage is TRBJ1-2; D is unresolved. This receptor was obtained from a woman aged 45-60 years with HIV. Source: unsorted PBMCs, taken 3.1 years after starting antiretroviral therapy. The CDR3 loop reads CASSPERTRALSIGYTF. The CDR3 nucleotides are TGTGCCAGCAGCCCGGAACGCACTAGGGCTCTCTCCATCGGCTACACCTTC.